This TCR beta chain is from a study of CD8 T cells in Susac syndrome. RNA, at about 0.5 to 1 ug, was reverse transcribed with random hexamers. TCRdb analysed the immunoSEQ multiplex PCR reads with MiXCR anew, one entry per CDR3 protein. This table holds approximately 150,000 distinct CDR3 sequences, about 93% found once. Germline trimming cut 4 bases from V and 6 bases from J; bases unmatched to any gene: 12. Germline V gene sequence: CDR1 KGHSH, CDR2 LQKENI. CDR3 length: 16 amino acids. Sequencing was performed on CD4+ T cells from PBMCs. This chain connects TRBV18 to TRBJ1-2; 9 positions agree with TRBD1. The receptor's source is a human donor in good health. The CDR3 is CASSRGQGIPFHGYTF. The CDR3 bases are TGTGCCAGCTCACGAGGACAGGGGATCCCCTTCCATGGCTACACCTTC. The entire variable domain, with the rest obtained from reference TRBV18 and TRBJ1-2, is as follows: NAGVMQNPRHLVRRRGQEARLRCSPMKGHSHVYWYRQLPEEGLKFMVYLQKENIIDESGMPKERFSAEFPKEGPSILRIQQVVRGDSAAYFCASSRGQGIPFHGYTFGSGTRLTVV.